Included here is one T cell receptor (beta chain) sequence, with context. Its specificity is unknown. Production of TCR cDNA was by 5'RACE template switching, which also added a universal primer site and UMIs. MiXCR was run by TCRdb on the 5' RACE reads, yielding one entry per CDR3 protein. The profile shows approximately 580,000 distinct CDR3 sequences, around a sixth of them singletons. The data belong to a study of T cells after yellow fever vaccination. The study's findings and limits: Though it reached lower strength, the secondary response hit its peak faster, day 5 versus 15.

This clonotype was obtained from a man aged 18 to 30 who received the YFV17D yellow fever vaccine. The specimen was PBMCs, collected 5 to 6 days after the first yellow fever vaccination.

CDR3 loop: CASSLLDIAKNIQYF. The CDR3 DNA reads as TGTGCCAGCAGTTTACTAGATATAGCCAAAAACATTCAGTACTTC. The chain combines TRBV28 with TRBJ2-4; D is ambiguous. Germline CDR1 MDHEN, CDR2 SYDVKM. The CDR3 is 15 amino acids. The V and J ends lost 2 bases and 0 bases respectively, with 8 bases between them.